One and the same sample provided the 6 T cell receptor beta chains below, sequenced in a study of technical replicates of blood from a few donors. TCRdb's table, derived via immunoSEQ multiplex PCR, lists solely in-frame clones and lacks some. Of approximately 79,000 clones in the sample, more than 85% are singletons; the top ten hold roughly 0.4%. Sequencing used T cells isolated from PBMCs. The source of these receptors is a human donor in good health.

The rearrangement uses TRBV27 and TRBJ2-1; D remains ambiguous. The germline V gene has CDR1 MNHEY and CDR2 SMNVEV (reference sequence). Trimming left V 5 bases short and J 4 bases short, with 9 bases between. The CDR3 contains 13 residues. CDR3 region: CASSVTRYNEQFF. The CDR3 DNA reads as TGTGCCAGCAGTGTAACTCGATACAATGAGCAGTTCTTC.

V and J are TRBV18 and TRBJ2-7; 10 bases are shared with TRBD1. The V gene end was trimmed by 3 bases and the J gene end by 3 bases; junction bases not matched to a gene: 5. Germline V gene data show CDR1 as KGHSH and CDR2 as LQKENI. The CDR3 is 15 residues long. CDR3 nucleotides: TGTGCCAGCTCACCGGGACAGGGGAGAGGCTACGAGCAGTACTTC. Protein: CASSPGQGRGYEQYF. The variable domain in full, completed from reference TRBV18 and TRBJ2-7, reads NAGVMQNPRHLVRRRGQEARLRCSPMKGHSHVYWYRQLPEEGLKFMVYLQKENIIDESGMPKERFSAEFPKEGPSILRIQQVVRGDSAAYFCASSPGQGRGYEQYFGPGTRLTVT.

The chain joins TRBV18 to TRBJ1-4; D is undetermined. The CDR3 runs 13 residues. The germline gives CDR1 KGHSH, CDR2 LQKENI. Trimming took 3 bases from V and 5 from J, leaving 7 bases between them. CDR3 DNA: TGTGCCAGCTCACCTGAGTCCAATGAAAAACTGTTTTTT. Translation gives CASSPESNEKLFF.

V and J are TRBV30 and TRBJ2-7; a possible D gene is TRBD1 (6 bases). From germline, CDR1 is GTSNPN and CDR2 SVGIG (reference sequence). Trimming took off 7 bases at V and 0 bases at J, with 13 bases between the two ends. This CDR3 is 13 amino acids long. CDR3 amino acids: CAYQGKISYEQYF. CDR3 sequence (DNA): TGTGCCTATCAGGGGAAGATCTCCTACGAGCAGTACTTC.

This clone has just one count. The V gene is TRBV6-5, the J gene TRBJ1-1; D uncertain. Per germline, CDR1 MNHEY and CDR2 SVGAGI. Deletions cut 6 bases from V and 3 bases from J, with 11 bases between. The CDR3 runs to 13 residues. CDR3 DNA sequence: TGTGCCAGCAGCCCGGGGTTCTACACTGAAGCTTTCTTT. Amino acid sequence: CASSPGFYTEAFF.

This chain uses TRBV6-1 with TRBJ1-2; D unresolved. Per the germline V gene, CDR1 is MNHNS and CDR2 is SASEGT. The CDR3 covers 13 residues. V gave up 7 bases and J gave up 4 bases, with 13 bases separating them. The CDR3 DNA reads TGTGCCAGCACCCCCGGGGATGCCTATGGCTACACCTTC. Its protein product is CASTPGDAYGYTF.